This entry concerns a single T cell receptor (beta chain). The record originates from a study of blood T cell repertoires in COVID-19. Study-level background: T cells, B-cell-depleted T cells, or PBMCs provided the cDNA or gDNA that served as material.

Sequencing used immunoSEQ multiplex PCR; TCRdb keeps in-frame clones, though not all of them. The sample records roughly 190,000 clones, about four fifths being singletons. Trimming cost V 6 bases and J 3 bases; bases outside gene matches: 3. Germline assignment: CDR1 MDHEN and CDR2 SYDVKM. The CDR3 has 13 amino acids. In Seattle, patients joined the study during active infection and were tracked longitudinally. Sequenced sample: peripheral blood. The origin of this receptor is a woman aged 40 to 50 with COVID-19, enrolled during active disease. The chain is built from TRBV28 and TRBJ1-2, with 8 positions matching TRBD1. The CDR3 spells CASSMTGDYGYTF. The CDR3 region has the DNA TGTGCCAGCAGCATGACAGGGGACTATGGCTACACCTTC.